One and the same sample provided the 16 T cell receptor beta chains below, sequenced in a study of tissue T cells after allogeneic stem cell transplantation. Assay used: immunoSEQ multiplex PCR; TCRdb lists only in-frame clones, some missing. This table has about 1,400 clones, 70% to 90% appearing once. This specimen was spleen tissue, taken at autopsy. These receptors originate from a male patient between 40 and 69 years old with steroid-refractory graft-versus-host disease after an allogeneic stem cell transplant. These T cells may partly come from the graft donor.

The gene calls are TRBV7-9 and TRBJ2-5; D might be TRBD1 or TRBD2, each matching 5 bases. Trimming stripped 1 base from V and 4 bases from J, with 10 bases between. CDR3 length: 14 residues. Germline lookup yields CDR1 SEHNR and CDR2 FQNEAQ (reference sequence). The DNA of the CDR3 is TGTGCCAGCAGCTTAGTTGAGGGGCGAGAGACCCAGTACTTC. This codes for CASSLVEGRETQYF.

The CDR3 loop reads CASRTGLNTEAFF. Here the CDR3 DNA reads TGTGCCAGCAGGACAGGGCTGAACACTGAAGCTTTCTTT. The chain combines TRBV12-3 or TRBV12-4 with TRBJ1-1, with TRBD1 matching over 7 bases. Germline trimming cut 6 bases from V and 0 bases from J; bases unmatched to any gene: 1. CDR3 length: 13 residues.

The chain has TRBV27 and TRBJ1-1, with D perhaps matching TRBD1 (5 bases). V was trimmed by 3 bases and J by 4 bases, leaving 15 bases between them. Germline V gene lookup returns CDR1 MNHEY and CDR2 SMNVEV (reference sequence). The CDR3 covers 15 residues. The CDR3: CASSLVGAMGTEAFF. For the CDR3, the DNA is TGTGCCAGCAGTTTGGTAGGGGCTATGGGCACTGAAGCTTTCTTT.

This chain links TRBV19 with TRBJ2-3; D is perhaps TRBD1 or TRBD2 (5 bases each). Between the trimmed V and J ends, which lost 1 base and 2 bases, there was a span of 10 bases. The CDR3 extends over 15 amino acids. The germline CDR1 and CDR2 sequences are LNHDA and SQIVND (reference sequence). The CDR3 here is CASSIGGRITDTQYF. CDR3 DNA: TGTGCCAGTAGTATAGGGGGGAGAATCACAGATACGCAGTATTTT.

V gene TRBV19 combines with J gene TRBJ2-2, with 7 positions matching TRBD1. This CDR3 comprises 16 residues. The germline gives CDR1 LNHDA, CDR2 SQIVND (reference sequence). With V trimmed by 3 bases and J by 8 bases, 12 bases remained unmatched. The CDR3 region is CASSIPRTGGIGELFF. The DNA for the CDR3 is TGTGCCAGTAGTATTCCCCGGACAGGTGGAATAGGGGAGCTGTTTTTT.

V usage is TRBV7-9 and J usage is TRBJ1-6; 9 nucleotides agree with TRBD1. CDR1 is SEHNR and CDR2 is FQNEAQ in the germline V gene (reference sequence). After removal of 3 bases from V and 7 bases from J, the junction contained 7 bases not matched to a gene. CDR3 length: 16 residues. The CDR3 here is CASSLHSTGGNSPLHF. CDR3 nucleotides: TGTGCCAGCAGCTTGCACTCGACAGGGGGGAATTCACCCCTCCACTTT.

The chain employs TRBV9 and TRBJ2-4; tentative D call: TRBD2 (6 bases). CDR1 and CDR2 from the germline V gene are SGDLS and YYNGEE. The V gene lost 3 bases and the J gene lost 9 bases, with 19 bases spanning the gap. This CDR3 is 15 amino acids long. In DNA, the CDR3 is TGTGCCAGCAGCGAAGGAGGGTTAAATACGGGCATTCAGTACTTC. It translates to CASSEGGLNTGIQYF.

The V and J genes are TRBV7-9 and TRBJ1-1; D gene ambiguous. Germline CDR1 SEHNR, CDR2 FQNEAQ (reference sequence). Trimming removed 5 bases from V and 1 base from J, with 8 bases in between. The length of the CDR3 is 13 residues. The CDR3 nucleotides are TGTGCCAGCAGCCCCGAAGCGAACACTGAAGCTTTCTTT. It translates to CASSPEANTEAFF.

This clone occurred once. The rearrangement joins TRBV4-3 to TRBJ1-5, with 7 bases that match TRBD1. V lost 4 bases and J lost 6; bases outside the gene matches: 15. The CDR3 spans 17 residues. The germline V gene encodes CDR1 LGHNA and CDR2 YSLEER. DNA of the CDR3: TGCGCCAGCAGCCCAAGAATATTAACAGGGGCAGTTCAGCCCCAGCATTTT. This codes for CASSPRILTGAVQPQHF.

The genes are TRBV3-1 (or the pseudogene TRBV3-2) and TRBJ2-1; 10 positions agree with TRBD2. This CDR3 region has 17 residues. The germline V gene encodes CDR1 LGHDT and CDR2 YNNKEL (reference sequence). V dropped 1 base and J dropped 5; count of bases not matched to a gene: 8. As DNA, the CDR3 is TGTGCCAGCAGCCAAGGGCTAGCGGGGGTTCAAAACAATGAGCAGTTCTTC. This sequence encodes CASSQGLAGVQNNEQFF.

The chain recombines TRBV30 with TRBJ1-2; D is unclear. Germline CDR1 reads GTSNPN; CDR2 reads SVGIG (reference sequence). CDR3 length: 10 residues. Trimming took off 7 bases at V and 11 bases at J, with 14 bases between the two ends. The CDR3 region has the DNA TGTGCCTTGAACCTAATGCGGTACACCTTC. Translating gives CALNLMRYTF. Combining the CDR3 with reference TRBV30 and TRBJ1-2 gives the whole variable domain SQTIHQWPATLVQPVGSPLSLECTVEGTSNPNLYWYRQAAGRGLQLLFYSVGIGQISSEVPQNLSASRPQDRQFILSSKKLLLSDSGFYLCALNLMRYTFGSGTRLTVV.

This rearrangement joins TRBV5-1 to TRBJ1-6; 12 bases agree with TRBD1. The V and J ends lost 4 bases and 8 bases, in that order; junction bases with no gene match: 7. CDR3 length: 16 residues. Germline V CDR1 and CDR2: SGHRS, YFSETQ. DNA of the CDR3: TGCGCCAGCAGCCCCGGGACAGGGGGCGTTCATTCACCCCTCCACTTT. Amino acids: CASSPGTGGVHSPLHF.

The CDR3 protein is CASSVSGGSTYEQYF. For the CDR3, the DNA is TGTGCCAGCAGCGTTTCAGGGGGTTCGACCTACGAGCAGTACTTC. V and J are TRBV9 and TRBJ2-7; TRBD1 aligns across 7 bases. V was pared by 2 bases and J by 2 bases, with 7 bases of the junction left unmatched. There are 15 residues in the CDR3. CDR1 and CDR2 (germline): SGDLS, YYNGEE.

The rearrangement links TRBV5-1 to TRBJ1-6; perhaps TRBD1 as D (6 bases). The CDR3 totals 19 residues. CDR1 and CDR2 from the germline V gene are SGHRS and YFSETQ. Trimming removed 0 bases from V and 4 bases from J, with 20 bases in between. The CDR3 sequence: CASSLVRQGPRGYNSPLHF. In nucleotides, the CDR3 is TGCGCCAGCAGCTTGGTTCGGCAGGGGCCCCGGGGTTATAATTCACCCCTCCACTTT.

A single count supports this clone. V gene TRBV20-1 combines with J gene TRBJ1-1, with D possibly being TRBD1 (6 bases). The germline V and J ends were trimmed by 2 bases and 10 bases, with 8 bases remaining between them. CDR1 DFQATT and CDR2 SNEGSKA come from the germline V gene (reference sequence). This CDR3 comprises 10 residues. The CDR3 region has the DNA TGCAGTGCTAGACAACAGGGAGCTTTCTTT. Translation gives CSARQQGAFF.

In its sample, this clone was seen a few times. The J gene is TRBJ1-2, the V gene TRBV7-8; 11 bases match TRBD1. With V trimmed by 5 bases and J by 5 bases, 4 bases remained unmatched. Germline-derived CDR1 and CDR2 are SGHVS and FQNEAQ. This CDR3 comprises 14 residues. CDR3 loop: CASSLGQGAYGYTF. The CDR3 region has the DNA TGTGCCAGCAGCCTTGGACAGGGGGCGTATGGCTACACCTTC.